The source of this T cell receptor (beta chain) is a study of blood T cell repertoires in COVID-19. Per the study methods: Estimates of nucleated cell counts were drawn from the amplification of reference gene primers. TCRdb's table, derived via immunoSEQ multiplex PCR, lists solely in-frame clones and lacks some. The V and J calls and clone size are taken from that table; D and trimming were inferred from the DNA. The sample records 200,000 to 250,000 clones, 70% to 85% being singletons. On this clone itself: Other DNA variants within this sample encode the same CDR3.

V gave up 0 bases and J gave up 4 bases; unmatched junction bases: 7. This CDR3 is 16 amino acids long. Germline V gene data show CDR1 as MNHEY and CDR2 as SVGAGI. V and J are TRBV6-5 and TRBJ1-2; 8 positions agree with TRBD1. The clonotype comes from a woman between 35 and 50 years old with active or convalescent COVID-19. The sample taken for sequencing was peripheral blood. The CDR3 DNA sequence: TGTGCCAGCAGTTACTCAGGCACAGGGGGTTTCTATGGCTACACCTTC. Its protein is CASSYSGTGGFYGYTF.